This T cell receptor beta chain emerged from a study of blood T cells in healthy people across ages. The sample holds many counts of this clonotype. CDR3 length: 20 residues. V shed 4 bases, J shed 2 bases, and the junction held 15 bases outside the gene matches. The V gene's germline CDR1 is SNHLY and CDR2 FYNNEI. A second PCR, run for roughly 7 to 12 cycles, used a sample-barcoded 5' primer plus a J-beta primer mix. MiXCR was run by TCRdb on the 5' RACE reads, yielding one entry per CDR3 protein. The data contain about 700,000 distinct CDR3 sequences, less than 40% of them seen just once; the ten biggest clones take up 15%.

The sample was blood. The clonotype originates from a woman of 80 years or more in good health. The chain has TRBV2 and TRBJ2-6; TRBD1 aligns across 9 bases. The CDR3 DNA reads TGTGCCAGCAGTGTCGGGGACGGGACAGGGCTAAGGGCTGGGGCCAACGTCCTGACTTTC. Encoded protein: CASSVGDGTGLRAGANVLTF.